A single sample is the source of the 28 T cell receptor beta chains below, sequenced in a study of radiation and T cells in renal cell carcinoma. The method was immunoSEQ multiplex PCR; TCRdb's version includes in-frame clones alone and lacks a portion of them. Of tens of thousands of clones detected, 70% to 90% appear once; the ten largest clones hold approximately 22%. The time point here: blood 2 weeks post-SBRT. Specified treatment: 15 Gy SBRT to primary tumor, nephrectomy 4 weeks later. The sample was blood, taken from a patient whose treatment included radiotherapy and nephrectomy. Receptors originate from a woman aged 45-59 years with renal cell carcinoma.

This chain links TRBV6-5 with TRBJ1-1; no clear D gene. The CDR3 is 14 amino acids. The V gene's germline CDR1 is MNHEY and CDR2 SVGAGI. Deletions cut 5 bases from V and 2 bases from J, with 12 bases between. The CDR3 DNA is TGTGCCAGCAGTAGCCACCAGGTAAACACTGAAGCTTTCTTT. It translates to CASSSHQVNTEAFF.

The gene calls are TRBV27 and TRBJ2-2, with 9 positions matching TRBD2. The germline CDR1 and CDR2 sequences are MNHEY and SMNVEV (reference sequence). This CDR3 region has 15 residues. With 5 bases clipped from V and 5 bases from J, the junction kept 6 bases outside the gene matches. Written as DNA, the CDR3 is TGTGCCAGCAGTCCCTGGACTAGCGAGACCGGGGAGCTGTTTTTT. Its protein product is CASSPWTSETGELFF.

The chain combines TRBV9 with TRBJ2-5; no firm D call. The CDR3 sequence is 13 residues long. The V and J ends lost 2 bases and 2 bases respectively, with 7 bases between them. Germline V gene data show CDR1 as SGDLS and CDR2 as YYNGEE. Written as DNA, the CDR3 is TGTGCCAGCAGCGTCGGGCTTCAAGAGACCCAGTACTTC. Translated: CASSVGLQETQYF.

The chain couples TRBV9 to TRBJ1-1; D is possibly TRBD1 (5 bases). This CDR3 spans 13 amino acids. Germline V gene lookup returns CDR1 SGDLS and CDR2 YYNGEE. V was pared by 3 bases and J by 3 bases, with 9 bases between. This chain's CDR3 is CASSGRGDTEAFF. In DNA, the CDR3 is TGTGCCAGCAGCGGTCGGGGGGACACTGAAGCTTTCTTT.

J is TRBJ1-2 and V is TRBV6-5; D remains ambiguous. This CDR3 region has 15 residues. V was shortened by 5 bases and J by 0 bases, with 13 bases between the two germline ends. Germline CDR1 MNHEY, CDR2 SVGAGI. This CDR3 reads CASSLSLLANYGYTF. CDR3 DNA: TGTGCCAGCAGTCTATCCTTATTAGCTAACTATGGCTACACCTTC.

The CDR3 reads CASSPGAEETQYF. DNA of the CDR3: TGTGCCAGTAGTCCCGGGGCTGAGGAGACCCAGTACTTC. The chain joins TRBV19 to TRBJ2-5; D may correspond to TRBD1 or TRBD2 (5 bases each). The CDR3 contains 13 residues. Trimming took off 5 bases at V and 5 bases at J, with 12 bases between the two ends. Germline loops: CDR1 LNHDA, CDR2 SQIVND (reference sequence).

The chain carries TRBV14 and TRBJ2-1; a weak D match, TRBD2 (6 bases). In germline, CDR1 is SGHDN, CDR2 FVKESK. The CDR3 is 12 residues long. V was pared by 6 bases and J by 12 bases, with 15 bases between. The CDR3 DNA reads TGTGCCAGCAGTAAGGAGGGGATAGGGCAGTTCTTC. Its protein product is CASSKEGIGQFF.

This rearrangement joins TRBV5-6 to TRBJ1-1; no definite D call. Germline V CDR1 and CDR2: SGHDT, YYEEEE. Trimming removed 4 bases at V and 1 base at J, with 5 bases between. CDR3 length equals 12 residues. The CDR3 here is CASSLQNTEAFF. The CDR3 DNA reads TGTGCCAGCAGCCTACAGAACACTGAAGCTTTCTTT.

This clone was counted a few times. The chain uses TRBV9 and TRBJ1-1, with 7 bases identical to TRBD1. The germline gives CDR1 SGDLS, CDR2 YYNGEE. With V trimmed by 2 bases and J by 0 bases, 1 base remained unmatched. The CDR3 has 14 amino acids. In nucleotides, the CDR3 is TGTGCCAGCAGCGTCGACAGGGTGAACACTGAAGCTTTCTTT. Translated, it gives CASSVDRVNTEAFF.

The chain has TRBV13 and TRBJ2-2; D is uncertain. This CDR3 is built from 16 residues. Germline CDR1 is PRHDT and CDR2 is FYEKMQ (reference sequence). V was clipped by 6 bases and J by 1 base, with 15 bases between them. The CDR3 DNA sequence: TGTGCCAGCAGTCGAAAACCTAATTTGAACACCGGGGAGCTGTTTTTT. Translating gives CASSRKPNLNTGELFF.

V is TRBV27 and J is TRBJ2-7; no clear D gene. The germline V gene encodes CDR1 MNHEY and CDR2 SMNVEV (reference sequence). V lost 3 bases and J 7 bases, leaving 16 bases between the germline ends. The CDR3 covers 14 residues. In nucleotides, the CDR3 is TGTGCCAGCAGTTTGGCCATAAAAGATCCAGAGCAGTACTTC. This sequence encodes CASSLAIKDPEQYF.

V and J are TRBV6-4 and TRBJ1-2; maybe TRBD1 (6 bases). This CDR3 has 16 residues. V lost 5 bases and J 4 bases, leaving 20 bases between the germline ends. Germline V gene sequence: CDR1 MRHNA, CDR2 SNTAGT. CDR3 bases: TGTGCCAGCAGTAAAGAGGGGGAGGAGGCGACCTATGGCTACACCTTC. This codes for CASSKEGEEATYGYTF.

This clone has only one observation. Sequence at one end of the junction differs from germline and may be a read error. This sequence joins TRBV28 and TRBJ2-7, with 10 bases that match TRBD1. CDR3 length: 12 residues. The germline CDR1 and CDR2 sequences are MDHEN and SYDVKM. CDR3 DNA: TGTGCCAGCAGTTTATGGGGGGGACAGGGGAACTTC. Translation gives CASSLWGGQGNF.

The chain carries TRBV28 and TRBJ1-2; no clear D. Trimming cost V 5 bases and J 6 bases, with 10 bases left between them. This CDR3 comprises 12 residues. CDR1 and CDR2 from the germline V gene are MDHEN and SYDVKM. This chain's CDR3 is CASSQRPDGYTF. CDR3 DNA: TGTGCCAGCAGTCAGCGACCGGATGGCTACACCTTC.

CDR3 protein: CASSLAGGMNTEAFF. In DNA form, the CDR3 reads TGTGCCAGCAGCTTGGCAGGGGGCATGAACACTGAAGCTTTCTTT. The chain links TRBV5-6 to TRBJ1-1; 8 bases fit TRBD1. Germline V gene data show CDR1 as SGHDT and CDR2 as YYEEEE. CDR3 length: 15 amino acids. Unmatched junction bases numbered 1, after V lost 0 bases and J lost 0 bases.

This clone occurred once. This chain joins TRBV9 and TRBJ2-1; TRBD2 agrees at 11 bases. This CDR3 contains 19 residues. Germline V lookup: CDR1 SGDLS, CDR2 YYNGEE. The V segment lost 0 bases and the J segment 4 bases; nucleotides outside the gene matches: 12. The CDR3 region has the DNA TGTGCCAGCAGCGTAGGTTCCCTCCCTAGCGGGAGGCTATACAATGAGCAGTTCTTC. Amino acid sequence: CASSVGSLPSGRLYNEQFF.

The chain employs TRBV6-5 and TRBJ1-1; D is unresolved. Germline CDR1 and CDR2: MNHEY and SVGAGI. The CDR3 covers 13 residues. Trimming took off 0 bases at V and 0 bases at J, with 2 bases between the two ends. The chain's CDR3 is CASSYSLNTEAFF. The CDR3 DNA reads TGTGCCAGCAGTTACTCATTGAACACTGAAGCTTTCTTT.

The rearrangement joins TRBV7-2 to TRBJ2-3; no reliable D call. Germline CDR1 SGHTA, CDR2 FQGNSA. V shed 4 bases and J shed 9 bases, with 11 bases lying between them. The CDR3 has 12 residues. The CDR3: CASSSIGYTQYF. Here the CDR3 DNA reads TGTGCCAGCAGCTCAATAGGCTACACGCAGTATTTT.

The CDR3 DNA reads TGCGCCAGCAGCTTGGGAGACAGTTCTTACACTGAAGCTTTCTTT. Its translation is CASSLGDSSYTEAFF. The rearrangement uses TRBV5-1 and TRBJ1-1, with D maybe TRBD1 (5 bases). Germline assignment: CDR1 SGHRS and CDR2 YFSETQ. The ends were cut back, 0 bases at V and 3 bases at J, with 12 bases in the middle. This CDR3 is 15 amino acids long.

The gene calls are TRBV30 and TRBJ2-1, with D unclear. Per germline, CDR1 GTSNPN and CDR2 SVGIG (reference sequence). Trimming shortened V by 7 bases and J by 10 bases, and 20 bases separated the two germline ends. This CDR3 spans 13 amino acids. As DNA, the CDR3 is TGTGCCTCCGCGGACCGGCTAACGAGCGAGCAGTTCTTC. It encodes CASADRLTSEQFF.

This clone was found once. CDR3 coding DNA: TGTGCCAGCAACCGACTAGCGGGAGGGGGGACCGGGGAGCTGTTTTTT. This encodes CASNRLAGGGTGELFF. The rearrangement links TRBV11-2 to TRBJ2-2, with 14 bases fitting TRBD2. This CDR3 has 16 residues. The V gene end was trimmed by 7 bases and the J gene end by 5 bases; junction bases not matched to a gene: 6. Germline V lookup: CDR1 SGHAT, CDR2 FQNNGV.

This chain joins TRBV10-3 and TRBJ2-2; D possibly corresponds to TRBD2 (6 bases). This CDR3 spans 14 amino acids. Trimming removed 9 bases at V and 4 bases at J, with 15 bases between. Germline CDR1 ENHRY, CDR2 SYGVKD. CDR3 loop: CAMQLQEGTGELFF. The DNA of the CDR3 is TGTGCCATGCAATTACAGGAGGGCACCGGGGAGCTGTTTTTT.

This clone was detected many times. One end of the junction is discordant with germline, which a read error may explain. The V call is TRBV19, the J call TRBJ1-3, with D possibly TRBD1 on 5 matching bases. The germline V gene has CDR1 LNHDA and CDR2 SQIVND (reference sequence). This CDR3 has 12 residues. CDR3 protein: CASRIGDSRIYF. DNA for the CDR3: TGTGCCAGTAGAATAGGAGACAGCCGCATATATTTT.

The chain joins TRBV9 to TRBJ2-5, with D perhaps TRBD1 (6 bases). Deletions cut 0 bases from V and 4 bases from J, with 10 bases between. CDR1 is SGDLS and CDR2 is YYNGEE in the germline V gene. This CDR3 comprises 14 residues. The CDR3 here is CASSVVGRGETQYF. The CDR3 nucleotides read TGTGCCAGCAGCGTAGTAGGCAGGGGAGAGACCCAGTACTTC.

The CDR3 bases are TGCGCCAGCCAAAGGTCCTTCGGCCAGATCAATCAGCCCCAGCATTTT. Protein product: CASQRSFGQINQPQHF. The chain joins TRBV23-1 to TRBJ1-5, with no clear D. TRBV23-1 is designated an ORF whose function remains uncertain. The CDR3 totals 16 residues. Trimming took off 8 bases at V and 3 bases at J, with 20 bases between the two ends.

The chain joins TRBV23-1 to TRBJ1-4, with a possible D match to TRBD1 (5 bases). TRBV23-1 qualifies as an ORF whose function is uncertain. The CDR3 runs to 18 residues. V lost 6 bases, J lost 0 bases, and 20 bases lay in between. This CDR3 is CASSNRGGPHATNEKLFF. As DNA, the CDR3 is TGCGCCAGCAGCAACCGGGGGGGACCCCATGCAACTAATGAAAAACTGTTTTTT.

The chain uses TRBV5-4 and TRBJ1-2; TRBD1 matches 7 bases. This CDR3 is 14 amino acids long. J gave up 3 bases and V 0 bases, and 2 bases lay outside the gene matches. Germline-derived CDR1 and CDR2 are SGHNT and YYREEE (reference sequence). The CDR3 DNA follows: TGTGCCAGCAGCTTGGCAGGGGGGGACTATGGCTACACCTTC. This translates into CASSLAGGDYGYTF.

The gene calls are TRBV2 and TRBJ2-3; D is unresolved. V dropped 1 base and J dropped 2 bases, with 10 bases sitting between them. The CDR3 has 15 residues. Germline CDR1 SNHLY, CDR2 FYNNEI. In DNA form, the CDR3 reads TGTGCCAGCAGTGAAGGGGATAGGGCCACAGATACGCAGTATTTT. It specifies CASSEGDRATDTQYF. Complete variable domain (other parts from reference TRBV2 and TRBJ2-3): EPEVTQTPSHQVTQMGQEVILRCVPISNHLYFYWYRQILGQKVEFLVSFYNNEISEKSEIFDDQFSVERPDGSNFTLKIRSTKLEDSAMYFCASSEGDRATDTQYFGPGTRLTVL.